This TCR beta chain was obtained from a study of identical twins. From the 5' RACE reads, TCRdb called clonotypes with MiXCR, one entry per CDR3 protein. Among 700,000 or so distinct CDR3 sequences, around 20% were seen once, and the ten largest hold over 4%. There are a few counts of this clonotype. Its antigen is undetermined. The junction departs from the called germline gene at one end, perhaps through a read error. Study results and caveats: Recombination models fit unrelated individuals' TCR alpha sharing but underestimated twins'.

These data were likewise used in another study, on T cells expressing NK-cell markers. Turning to that study: Eight donors were sequenced, seven testing HCMV-seropositive and one testing seronegative.

This receptor was taken from a woman between 18 and 29 years old in good health. The specimen was PBMCs.

This CDR3 is CASSLGTRRQF. The CDR3 nucleotides are TGTGCCAGCAGCTTAGGGACACGAAGACAATTC. The rearrangement joins TRBV5-6 to TRBJ2-4, with a possible D match to TRBD1 (6 bases). There are 11 residues in the CDR3. From germline, CDR1 is SGHDT and CDR2 YYEEEE.